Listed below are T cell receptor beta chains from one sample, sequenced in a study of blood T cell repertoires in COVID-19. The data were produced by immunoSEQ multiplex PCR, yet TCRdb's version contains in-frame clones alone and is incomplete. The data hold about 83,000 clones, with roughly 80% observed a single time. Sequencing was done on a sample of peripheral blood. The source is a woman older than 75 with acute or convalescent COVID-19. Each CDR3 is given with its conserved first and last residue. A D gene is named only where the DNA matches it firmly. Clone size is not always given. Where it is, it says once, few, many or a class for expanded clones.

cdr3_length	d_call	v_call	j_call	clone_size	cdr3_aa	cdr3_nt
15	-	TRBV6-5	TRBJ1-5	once	CASSQSTWSNQPQHF	TGTGCCAGCAGTCAATCGACATGGAGCAATCAGCCCCAGCATTTT
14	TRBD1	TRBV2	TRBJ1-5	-	CASGRDRGNQPQHF	TGTGCCAGCGGCCGGGACAGGGGGAATCAGCCCCAGCATTTT
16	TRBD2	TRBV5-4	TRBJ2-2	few	CASSFGLAGNTGELFF	TGTGCCAGCAGCTTTGGACTAGCGGGGAACACCGGGGAGCTGTTTTTT
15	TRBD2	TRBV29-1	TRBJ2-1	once	CSVSPTSGWVDEQFF	TGCAGCGTCTCACCGACTAGCGGTTGGGTCGATGAGCAGTTCTTC
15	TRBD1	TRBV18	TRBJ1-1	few	CASSPRDRGVTEAFF	TGTGCCAGCTCACCTCGGGACAGGGGGGTCACTGAAGCTTTCTTT
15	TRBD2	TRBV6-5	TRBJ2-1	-	CASSYLAGASNEQFF	TGTGCCAGCAGTTACTTAGCGGGGGCTAGTAATGAGCAGTTCTTC
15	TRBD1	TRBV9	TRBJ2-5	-	CASSAQGVIQETQYF	TGTGCCAGCAGCGCGCAGGGGGTTATACAAGAGACCCAGTACTTC
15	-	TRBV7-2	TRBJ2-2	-	CASSWGGAGAGELFF	TGTGCCAGCAGCTGGGGGGGGGCCGGCGCCGGGGAGCTGTTTTTT
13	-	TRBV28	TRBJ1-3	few	CASIQGSGNTIYF	TGTGCCAGCATCCAGGGATCTGGAAACACCATATATTTT
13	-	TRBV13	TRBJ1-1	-	CASTSEAVTEAFF	TGTGCCAGCACTTCCGAGGCCGTCACTGAAGCTTTCTTT
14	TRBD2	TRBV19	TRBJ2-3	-	CASSLADSTDTQYF	TGTGCCAGCAGCCTAGCGGACAGCACAGATACGCAGTATTTT
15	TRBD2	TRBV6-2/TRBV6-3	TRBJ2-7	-	CASSPSGGTFYEQYF	TGTGCCAGCAGCCCTAGCGGGGGGACGTTCTACGAGCAGTACTTC
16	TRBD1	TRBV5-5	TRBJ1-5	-	CASSPGQGSSNQPQHF	TGTGCCAGCAGCCCCGGACAGGGGTCTAGCAATCAGCCCCAGCATTTT
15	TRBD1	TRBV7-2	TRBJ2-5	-	CASSLEGQGYETQYF	TGTGCCAGCAGCTTAGAGGGACAGGGTTACGAGACCCAGTACTTC